The clone carrying this TCR beta chain was seen repeatedly, ten times or more. Its antigen is not known. This specimen comes from a study of post-analysis software for immune sequencing data. Whole-study findings and limits: Controls showed lower frequencies than patients for a few TRBV segments, and TRBV5-6, TRBV5-1 and TRBV20-1 were among these.

Germline V gene data show CDR1 as LNHNV and CDR2 as YYDKDF (reference sequence). The CDR3 runs 16 residues. Trimming stripped 2 bases from V and 6 bases from J, with 18 bases between. Sequencing libraries made from TCR beta cDNA carried unique molecular identifiers. Between about 0.9 and 11 million T cells gave rise to about 450,000 cDNA molecules. In TCRdb, the PCR reads were re-called with MiXCR into one record per CDR3 protein. The sample consists of a few hundred thousand distinct CDR3 sequences, 36% of them appearing once. Specimen: blood. The clonotype was recovered from a girl aged 10 to 17 with multiple sclerosis. The chain has TRBV15 and TRBJ2-3; D could derive from TRBD1 or TRBD2 (5 bases each). The CDR3 bases are TGTGCCACCAGCAGACGCCCGGTTAGGGGAGTGGATACGCAGTATTTT. It yields the protein CATSRRPVRGVDTQYF.